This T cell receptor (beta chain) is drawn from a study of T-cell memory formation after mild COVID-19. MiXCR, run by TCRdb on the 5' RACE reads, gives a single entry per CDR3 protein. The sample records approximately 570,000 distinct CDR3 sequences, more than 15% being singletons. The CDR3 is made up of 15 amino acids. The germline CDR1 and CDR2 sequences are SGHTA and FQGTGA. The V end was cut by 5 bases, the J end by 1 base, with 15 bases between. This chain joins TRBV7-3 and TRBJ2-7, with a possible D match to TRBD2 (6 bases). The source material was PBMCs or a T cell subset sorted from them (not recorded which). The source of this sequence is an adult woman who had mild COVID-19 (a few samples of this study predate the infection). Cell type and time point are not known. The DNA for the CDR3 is TGTGCCAGCAGCCCCACCGGGGGAGGATCCTACGAGCAGTACTTC. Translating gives CASSPTGGGSYEQYF.